Each of the 16 T cell receptor beta chains below was sequenced from the same sample in a study of shared clonotypes between healthy human individuals. TCRdb's table, derived via immunoSEQ multiplex PCR, lists solely in-frame clones and lacks some. The sample holds 2,500,000 or so clones, over 85% seen once. Sequencing was carried out using naive CD4+ T cells from PBMCs. Subset reported: CD45RA+ positively selected. Receptors were obtained from a man in his late teens or twenties in good health. Some clones in this sample may be carry-over from other donors' samples.

V gene TRBV28 combines with J gene TRBJ1-2, with D hard to call. This CDR3 spans 15 amino acids. In germline, CDR1 is MDHEN, CDR2 SYDVKM. Trimming removed 5 bases from V and 4 bases from J, with 17 bases in between. The CDR3 DNA follows: TGTGCCAGCAGTCCCTACAGCGCGCTTAGCTATGGCTACACCTTC. Residues: CASSPYSALSYGYTF.

This clone occurred once. This chain links TRBV2 with TRBJ2-7; 7 bases are shared with TRBD2. The junction had 12 bases not matched to a gene; V was cut back by 6 bases and J by 7 bases. From germline, CDR1 is SNHLY and CDR2 FYNNEI. The CDR3 contains 14 residues. The CDR3 DNA is TGTGCCAGCAGGCCACCTAGCGGCATCTGGGAGCAGTACTTC. Its translation: CASRPPSGIWEQYF.

V is TRBV11-2 and J is TRBJ2-1, with 7 bases aligning to TRBD2. Losses at the gene ends were 5 bases for V and 6 bases for J; bases not matched to a gene: 4. Germline values: CDR1 SGHAT, CDR2 FQNNGV. The CDR3 sequence is 13 residues long. DNA for the CDR3: TGTGCCAGCAGCCGGGGACTACTCAATGAGCAGTTCTTC. It codes for CASSRGLLNEQFF.

This clone was seen once. The chain has TRBV4-2 and TRBJ1-1; D uncertain. Trimming took off 3 bases at V and 1 base at J, with 12 bases between the two ends. This CDR3 has 15 residues. Per the germline V gene, CDR1 is LGHNA and CDR2 is YNFKEQ. The CDR3 loop is CASSHRLRKNTEAFF. The DNA for the CDR3 is TGTGCCAGCAGCCACCGGCTCAGGAAGAACACTGAAGCTTTCTTT.

This sequence joins TRBV19 and TRBJ1-4; TRBD1 agrees at 7 bases. Trimming removed 7 bases from V and 8 bases from J; junction bases left unmatched: 7. CDR3 length: 13 residues. CDR1 and CDR2 (germline): LNHDA, SQIVND (reference sequence). The CDR3 DNA reads TGTGCCAGTACCTTCAGGGGGAAGGAAAAACTGTTTTTT. Its translation is CASTFRGKEKLFF.

The chain uses TRBV5-8 and TRBJ2-2; D uncertain. The CDR3 loop spans 11 amino acids. CDR1 and CDR2 (germline): SGHTS, YDEGEE. The germline V and J ends were trimmed by 5 bases and 7 bases, with 6 bases remaining between them. The CDR3 sequence: CASRSVGELFF. The CDR3 nucleotides read TGTGCCAGCAGAAGCGTCGGGGAGCTGTTTTTT. Full variable domain (remainder filled in from reference TRBV5-8 and TRBJ2-2): EAGVTQSPTHLIKTRGQQATLRCSPISGHTSVYWYQQALGLGLQFLLWYDEGEERNRGNFPPRFSGRQFPNYSSELNVNALELEDSALYLCASRSVGELFFGEGSRLTVL.

V and J are TRBV21-1 and TRBJ2-2; the D call in the table, TRBD2, was not verified against the DNA. TRBV21-1 is tagged as a pseudogene. The CDR3 sequence is 18 residues long. In nucleotides, the CDR3 is TGTGCCAGCAGCGAAACAACCTGGGGAGGGGCGGTCACCGGGGAGCTGTTTTTT. Residues: CASSETTWGGAVTGELFF.

A remark on this clone: This specimen includes other DNA sequences encoding the same CDR3. The rearrangement joins TRBV5-1 to TRBJ2-2; D is unclear. CDR1 and CDR2 (germline): SGHRS, YFSETQ. The CDR3 runs to 15 residues. The V end lost 1 base, the J end lost 2 bases, and 9 bases lay between the germline ends. CDR3 region: CASSLLATNTGELFF. The CDR3 nucleotides are TGCGCCAGCAGCTTGCTGGCTACTAACACCGGGGAGCTGTTTTTT.

The V and J genes are TRBV7-8 and TRBJ2-7; TRBD1 agrees at 7 bases. The ends lost 2 bases at V and 2 bases at J; junction bases unmatched: 6. The CDR3 runs to 15 residues. Looked up from germline, CDR1 is SGHVS and CDR2 is FQNEAQ. The CDR3 protein is CASSLFEGAAYEQYF. The CDR3 DNA is TGTGCCAGCAGCTTATTCGAGGGGGCCGCCTACGAGCAGTACTTC.

The chain carries TRBV12-5 and TRBJ2-5; 12 nucleotides align to TRBD2. The J segment lost 4 bases and the V segment lost 7 bases, leaving 10 bases of the junction unmatched. Germline assignment: CDR1 LGHNT and CDR2 FRNRAP. This CDR3 contains 16 residues. CDR3 residues: CASALTSGRAGETQYF. The CDR3 coding sequence is TGTGCTAGTGCCCTGACTAGCGGGAGAGCTGGAGAGACCCAGTACTTC.

The chain employs TRBV27 and TRBJ2-7; tentative D call: TRBD2 (6 bases). Per the germline V gene, CDR1 is MNHEY and CDR2 is SMNVEV (reference sequence). This CDR3 comprises 16 residues. V lost 1 base, J lost 0 bases, and 13 bases lay in between. CDR3 nucleotide sequence: TGTGCCAGCAGTTTATTGTCTGGGACTGGCTCCTACGAGCAGTACTTC. It is translated as CASSLLSGTGSYEQYF.

This sequence joins TRBV2 and TRBJ2-3; D perhaps matches TRBD1 (6 bases). Trimming pared 6 bases from V and 4 bases from J, leaving 14 bases between. Germline V gene lookup returns CDR1 SNHLY and CDR2 FYNNEI. This CDR3 spans 14 amino acids. The CDR3 region is CASRGQGLADTQYF. CDR3 DNA sequence: TGTGCCAGCAGGGGTCAGGGGTTGGCAGATACGCAGTATTTT.

Worth noting for this clone: The same CDR3 can be traced to other DNA sequences in this sample. The chain uses TRBV7-3 and TRBJ2-2, with D possibly being TRBD2 (6 bases). This CDR3 is built from 15 residues. Germline V gives CDR1 SGHTA, CDR2 FQGTGA. Trimming removed 2 bases at V and 4 bases at J, with 11 bases between. The CDR3 DNA reads as TGTGCCAGCAGCTTATCCGGGGGTTCCACCGGGGAGCTGTTTTTT. This encodes CASSLSGGSTGELFF.

The J gene is TRBJ2-3, the V gene TRBV7-9, with 10 bases fitting TRBD2. Germline V gene sequence: CDR1 SEHNR, CDR2 FQNEAQ (reference sequence). The CDR3 extends over 15 amino acids. With V trimmed by 7 bases and J by 1 base, 5 bases remained unmatched. CDR3 nucleotide sequence: TGTGCCAGCACTACCGGGACTAGCGGCACAGATACGCAGTATTTT. Residues: CASTTGTSGTDTQYF.

The chain employs TRBV7-3 and TRBJ2-2; D is uncertain. The CDR3 totals 13 residues. The V gene lost 4 bases and the J gene lost 3 bases, with 6 bases spanning the gap. Germline CDR1 reads SGHTA; CDR2 reads FQGTGA. In nucleotides, the CDR3 is TGTGCCAGCAGCTCGACCCACACCGGGGAGCTGTTTTTT. Its protein product is CASSSTHTGELFF.

A word on this clone: Different DNA sequences within this sample yield the same CDR3. CDR3 amino acids: CASSLSGSSYEQYF. CDR3 DNA sequence: TGTGCCAGCAGCCTTAGCGGAAGCTCCTACGAGCAGTACTTC. The chain recombines TRBV5-4 with TRBJ2-7, with D maybe TRBD2 (6 bases). Trimming cost V 4 bases and J 0 bases, with 11 bases left between them. CDR1 is SGHNT and CDR2 is YYREEE in the germline V gene (reference sequence). CDR3 length: 14 residues. The full variable domain, completed using reference TRBV5-4 and TRBJ2-7, is ETGVTQSPTHLIKTRGQQVTLRCSSQSGHNTVSWYQQALGQGPQFIFQYYREEENGRGNFPPRFSGLQFPNYSSELNVNALELDDSALYLCASSLSGSSYEQYFGPGTRLTVT.